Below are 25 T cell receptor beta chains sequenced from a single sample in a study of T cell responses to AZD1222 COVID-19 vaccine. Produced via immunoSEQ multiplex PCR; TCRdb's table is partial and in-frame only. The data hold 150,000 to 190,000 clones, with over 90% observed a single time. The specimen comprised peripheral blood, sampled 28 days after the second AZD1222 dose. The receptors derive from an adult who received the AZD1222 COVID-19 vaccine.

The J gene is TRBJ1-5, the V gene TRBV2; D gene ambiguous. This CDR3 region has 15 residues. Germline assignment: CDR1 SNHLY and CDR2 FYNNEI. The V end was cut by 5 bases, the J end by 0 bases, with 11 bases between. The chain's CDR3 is CASSPNRGSNQPQHF. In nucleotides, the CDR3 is TGTGCCAGCAGTCCGAACCGGGGTAGCAATCAGCCCCAGCATTTT.

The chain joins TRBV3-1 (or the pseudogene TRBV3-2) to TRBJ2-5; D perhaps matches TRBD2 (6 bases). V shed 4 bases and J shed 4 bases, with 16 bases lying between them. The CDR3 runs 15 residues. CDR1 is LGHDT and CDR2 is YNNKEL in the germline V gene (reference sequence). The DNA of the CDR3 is TGTGCCAGCAGCCTCGTGCGGGGTGCGAGAGAGACCCAGTACTTC. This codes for CASSLVRGARETQYF.

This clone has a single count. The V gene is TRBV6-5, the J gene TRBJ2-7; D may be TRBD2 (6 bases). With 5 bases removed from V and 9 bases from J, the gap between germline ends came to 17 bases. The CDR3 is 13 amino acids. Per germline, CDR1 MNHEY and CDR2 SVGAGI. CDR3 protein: CASSQTIGSRQYF. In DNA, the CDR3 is TGTGCCAGCAGTCAAACTATCGGGAGTCGGCAGTACTTC.

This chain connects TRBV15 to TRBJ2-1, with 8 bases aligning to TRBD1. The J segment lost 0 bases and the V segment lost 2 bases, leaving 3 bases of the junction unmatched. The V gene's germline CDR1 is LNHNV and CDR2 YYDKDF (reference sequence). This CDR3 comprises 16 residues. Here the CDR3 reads CATSRYRGTSYNEQFF. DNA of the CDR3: TGTGCCACCAGCAGATACAGGGGGACCTCCTACAATGAGCAGTTCTTC.

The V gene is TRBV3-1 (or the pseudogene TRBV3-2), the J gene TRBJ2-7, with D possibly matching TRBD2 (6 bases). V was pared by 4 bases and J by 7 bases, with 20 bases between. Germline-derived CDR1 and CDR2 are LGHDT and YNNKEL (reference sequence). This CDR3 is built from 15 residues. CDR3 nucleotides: TGTGCCAGCAGCCCAACGTGGAGGGGCGCGGGGGAGCAGTACTTC. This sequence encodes CASSPTWRGAGEQYF.

CDR3 coding DNA: TGTGCCAGCTCACCATACGGCGGGAGTGTAGCGGATACGCAGTATTTT. Its translation is CASSPYGGSVADTQYF. V is TRBV18 and J is TRBJ2-3, with 7 bases lining up with TRBD2. The CDR3 is made up of 16 amino acids. Germline V gene sequence: CDR1 KGHSH, CDR2 LQKENI. With V trimmed by 2 bases and J by 6 bases, 11 bases remained unmatched.

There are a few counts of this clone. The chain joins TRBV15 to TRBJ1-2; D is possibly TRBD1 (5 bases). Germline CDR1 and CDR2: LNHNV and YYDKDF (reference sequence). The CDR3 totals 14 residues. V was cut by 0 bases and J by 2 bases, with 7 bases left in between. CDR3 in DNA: TGTGCCACCAGCAGAGACTGGGGGAACTATGGCTACACCTTC. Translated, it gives CATSRDWGNYGYTF.

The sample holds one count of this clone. The CDR3 sequence: CASRYRGRDEKLFF. The CDR3 DNA reads TGTGCCAGCAGGTATCGGGGGCGGGATGAAAAACTGTTTTTT. J is TRBJ1-4 and V is TRBV4-2; the D gene is possibly TRBD1 (6 bases). This CDR3 comprises 14 residues. Germline loops: CDR1 LGHNA, CDR2 YNFKEQ. V lost 6 bases to trimming and J lost 6 bases, with 14 bases between them.

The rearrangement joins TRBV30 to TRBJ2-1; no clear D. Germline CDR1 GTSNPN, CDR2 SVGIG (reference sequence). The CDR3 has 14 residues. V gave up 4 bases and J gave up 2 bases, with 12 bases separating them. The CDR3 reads CAWMGISTYNEQFF. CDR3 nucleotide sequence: TGTGCCTGGATGGGGATTTCGACCTACAATGAGCAGTTCTTC.

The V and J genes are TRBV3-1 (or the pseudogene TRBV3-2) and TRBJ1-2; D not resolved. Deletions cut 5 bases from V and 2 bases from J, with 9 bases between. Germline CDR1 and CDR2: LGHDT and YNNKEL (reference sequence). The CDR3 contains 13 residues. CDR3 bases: TGTGCCAGCAGCTTCACATCCAACTATGGCTACACCTTC. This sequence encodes CASSFTSNYGYTF.

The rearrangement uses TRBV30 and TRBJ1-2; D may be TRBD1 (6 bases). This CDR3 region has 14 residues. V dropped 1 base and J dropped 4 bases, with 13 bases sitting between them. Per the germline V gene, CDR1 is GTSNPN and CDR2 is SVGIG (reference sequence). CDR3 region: CAWSAYRASYGYTF. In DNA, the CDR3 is TGTGCCTGGAGTGCCTACAGGGCCTCCTATGGCTACACCTTC.

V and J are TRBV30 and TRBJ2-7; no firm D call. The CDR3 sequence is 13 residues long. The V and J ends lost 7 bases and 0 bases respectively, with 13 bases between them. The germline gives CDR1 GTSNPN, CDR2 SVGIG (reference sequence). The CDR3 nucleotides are TGTGCCTTGCAGACCGCGAGCTCCTACGAGCAGTACTTC. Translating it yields CALQTASSYEQYF.

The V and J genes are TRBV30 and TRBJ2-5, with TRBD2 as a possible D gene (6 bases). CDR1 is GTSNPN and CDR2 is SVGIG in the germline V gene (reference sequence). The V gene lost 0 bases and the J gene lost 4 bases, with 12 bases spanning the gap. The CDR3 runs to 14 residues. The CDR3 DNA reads TGTGCCTGGAGTGTAACACGGGGAGGAGAGACCCAGTACTTC. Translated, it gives CAWSVTRGGETQYF. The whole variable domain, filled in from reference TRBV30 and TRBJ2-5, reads SQTIHQWPATLVQPVGSPLSLECTVEGTSNPNLYWYRQAAGRGLQLLFYSVGIGQISSEVPQNLSASRPQDRQFILSSKKLLLSDSGFYLCAWSVTRGGETQYFGPGTRLLVL.

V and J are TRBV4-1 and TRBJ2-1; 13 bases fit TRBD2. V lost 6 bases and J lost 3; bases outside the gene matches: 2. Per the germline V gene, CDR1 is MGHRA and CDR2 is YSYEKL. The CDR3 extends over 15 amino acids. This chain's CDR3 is CASRLAGGGYNEQFF. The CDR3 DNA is TGCGCCAGCAGACTAGCGGGAGGGGGCTACAATGAGCAGTTCTTC.

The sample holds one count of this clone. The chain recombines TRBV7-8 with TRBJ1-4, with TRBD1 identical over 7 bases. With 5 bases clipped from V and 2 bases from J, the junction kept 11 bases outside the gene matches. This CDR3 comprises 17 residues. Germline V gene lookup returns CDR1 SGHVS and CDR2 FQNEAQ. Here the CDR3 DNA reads TGTGCCAGCAGCCATCGCCGACAGGGTCTGACTAATGAAAAACTGTTTTTT. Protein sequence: CASSHRRQGLTNEKLFF.

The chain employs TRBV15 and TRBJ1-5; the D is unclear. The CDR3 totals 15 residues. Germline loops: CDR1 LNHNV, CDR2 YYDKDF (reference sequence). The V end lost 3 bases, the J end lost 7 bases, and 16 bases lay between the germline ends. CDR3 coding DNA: TGTGCCACCAGCAGCAGAGATTTATGGCGCCAGCCCCAGCATTTT. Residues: CATSSRDLWRQPQHF. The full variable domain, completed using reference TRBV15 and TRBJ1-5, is DAMVIQNPRYQVTQFGKPVTLSCSQTLNHNVMYWYQQKSSQAPKLLFHYYDKDFNNEADTPDNFQSRRPNTSFCFLDIRSPGLGDTAMYLCATSSRDLWRQPQHFGDGTRLSIL.

The CDR3 protein is CASSSEIYTEAFF. The CDR3 DNA is TGTGCCAGCAGCAGTGAGATTTACACTGAAGCTTTCTTT. This chain joins TRBV7-2 and TRBJ1-1, with no clear D. The V gene's germline CDR1 is SGHTA and CDR2 FQGNSA. The CDR3 contains 13 residues. Between the trimmed V and J ends, which lost 5 bases and 3 bases, there was a span of 10 bases. The variable domain in full, completed from reference TRBV7-2 and TRBJ1-1, reads GAGVSQSPSNKVTEKGKDVELRCDPISGHTALYWYRQSLGQGLEFLIYFQGNSAPDKSGLPSDRFSAERTGGSVSTLTIQRTQQEDSAVYLCASSSEIYTEAFFGQGTRLTVV.

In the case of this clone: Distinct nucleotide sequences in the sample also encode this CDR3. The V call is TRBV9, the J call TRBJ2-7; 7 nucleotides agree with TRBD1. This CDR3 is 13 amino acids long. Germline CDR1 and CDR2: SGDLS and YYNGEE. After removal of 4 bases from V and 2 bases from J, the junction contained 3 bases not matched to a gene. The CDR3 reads CASSPQGAYEQYF. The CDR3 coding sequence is TGTGCCAGCAGCCCTCAGGGGGCCTACGAGCAGTACTTC.

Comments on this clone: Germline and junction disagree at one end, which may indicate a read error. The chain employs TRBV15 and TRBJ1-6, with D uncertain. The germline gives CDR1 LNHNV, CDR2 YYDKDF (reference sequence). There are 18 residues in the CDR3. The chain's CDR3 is CPTSSDDPTSSYNSPLHF. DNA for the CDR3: TGTCCCACCAGCAGCGACGACCCTACGAGCTCCTATAATTCACCCCTCCACTTT.

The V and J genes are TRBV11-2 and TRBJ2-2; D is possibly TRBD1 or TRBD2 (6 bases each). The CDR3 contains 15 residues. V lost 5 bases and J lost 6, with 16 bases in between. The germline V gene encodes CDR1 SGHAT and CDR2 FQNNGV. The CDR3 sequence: CASSQGGRRPGELFF. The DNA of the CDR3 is TGTGCCAGCAGCCAAGGGGGGAGGAGACCCGGGGAGCTGTTTTTT. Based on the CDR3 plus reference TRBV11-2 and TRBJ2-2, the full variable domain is EAGVAQSPRYKIIEKRQSVAFWCNPISGHATLYWYQQILGQGPKLLIQFQNNGVVDDSQLPKDRFSAERLKGVDSTLKIQPAKLEDSAVYLCASSQGGRRPGELFFGEGSRLTVL.

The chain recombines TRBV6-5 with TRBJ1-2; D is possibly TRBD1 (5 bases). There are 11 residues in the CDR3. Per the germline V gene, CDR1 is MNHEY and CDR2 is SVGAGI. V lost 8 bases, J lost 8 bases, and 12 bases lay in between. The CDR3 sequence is CASGTRPGYTF. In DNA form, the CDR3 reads TGTGCCAGCGGGACCCGCCCCGGCTACACCTTC.

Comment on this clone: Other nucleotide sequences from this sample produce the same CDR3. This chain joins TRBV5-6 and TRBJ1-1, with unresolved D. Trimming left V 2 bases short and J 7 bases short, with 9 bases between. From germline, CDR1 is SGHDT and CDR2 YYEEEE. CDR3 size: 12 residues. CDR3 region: CASSLGFSEAFF. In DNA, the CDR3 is TGTGCCAGCAGCTTAGGGTTCAGTGAAGCTTTCTTT.

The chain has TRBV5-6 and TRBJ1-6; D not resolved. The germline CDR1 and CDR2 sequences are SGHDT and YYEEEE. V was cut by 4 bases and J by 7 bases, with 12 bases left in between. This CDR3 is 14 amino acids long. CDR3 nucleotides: TGTGCCAGCAGCCTGGGGAGTCTGAATTCACCCCTCCACTTT. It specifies CASSLGSLNSPLHF.

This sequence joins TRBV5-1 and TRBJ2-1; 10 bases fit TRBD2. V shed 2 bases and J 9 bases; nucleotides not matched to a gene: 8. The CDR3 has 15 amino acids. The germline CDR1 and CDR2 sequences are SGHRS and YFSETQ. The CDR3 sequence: CASSFRLAGVGEQFF. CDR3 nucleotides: TGCGCCAGCAGCTTTAGGCTAGCGGGAGTGGGTGAGCAGTTCTTC.

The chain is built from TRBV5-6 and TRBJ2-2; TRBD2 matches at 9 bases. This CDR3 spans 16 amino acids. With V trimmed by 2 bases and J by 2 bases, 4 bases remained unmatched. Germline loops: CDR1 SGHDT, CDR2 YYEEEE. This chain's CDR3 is CASSFSSGDNTGELFF. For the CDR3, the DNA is TGTGCCAGCAGCTTTTCTAGCGGGGATAACACCGGGGAGCTGTTTTTT.